What follows are 31 T cell receptor beta chains derived from one specimen sequenced in a study of tissue T cells after allogeneic stem cell transplantation. Clones were sequenced by immunoSEQ multiplex PCR, and TCRdb holds only the in-frame ones, with some missing. Of 20,000 to 25,000 clones listed, 69% are singletons. Sequencing used blood. The receptor set was obtained from a female BALB/c mouse in good health. The mouse line has the MHC haplotype H2-d.

Notes on this clone: The gene names given are mouse names. The identical CDR3 is also encoded by other nucleotide sequences in the sample. The CDR3 DNA, read in part, is TGTGCCAGCAGTATACCTGGGGGGCAAGACACCCAGTAC. It encodes CASSIPGGQDTQY. The complete CDR3 reads CASSIPGGQDTQYF. The V and J genes are TRBV19 and TRBJ2-5, with TRBD2 identical over 8 bases. The read ends 1 residue before the CDR3 terminus; that terminus is restored from the germline J gene. The V segment lost 1 base and the J segment 3 bases; nucleotides outside the gene matches: 1. Germline loops: CDR1 FNHDT, CDR2 SITEND (reference sequence). The length of the CDR3 is 14 residues. Supplemented by reference TRBV19 and TRBJ2-5, the full variable domain reads GGIITQTPKFLIGQEGQKLTLKCQQNFNHDTMYWYRQDSGKGLRLIYYSITENDLQKGDLSEGYDASREKKSSFSLTVTSAQKNEMAVFLCASSIPGGQDTQYFGPGTRLLVL.

Concerning this clone: Gene names and germline refer to mouse. The DNA ends 1 residue before the CDR3 does, and the rest of the CDR3 is filled in from the germline J gene. J is TRBJ1-1 and V is TRBV20; D is unresolved. This CDR3 contains 10 residues. Germline loops: CDR1 GFQATS, CDR2 STVNSAI. The V end was cut by 1 base, the J end by 5 bases, with 2 bases between. The sequenced part of the CDR3 DNA is TGTGGTGCTAGGGCTACAGAAGTCTTC. The encoded protein is CGARATEVF. The CDR3 as a whole reads CGARATEVFF.

With respect to this clone: All gene names here are mouse names. CDR3 DNA, as far as it was read: TGTGCCAGCAGTGAGAGGGGGGTTGAACAGTAC. This codes for CASSERGVEQY. The whole CDR3 is CASSERGVEQYF. The chain uses TRBV13-1 and TRBJ2-7; D possibly uses TRBD1 or TRBD2 (6 bases each). The CDR3 goes on 1 residue after the read ends, and that part is filled in from the germline J gene. Germline V gene data show CDR1 as NSHNY and CDR2 as SYGAGN. The V end was cut by 2 bases, the J end by 6 bases, with 9 bases between. The CDR3 is 12 amino acids.

Details on this clone: Gene labels here are mouse ones. The CDR3 is CASSTSTGGLPEQFF. Incomplete CDR3 DNA: TGTGCCAGCAGCACCTCGACTGGGGGGTTGCCTGAGCAGTTC. V and J are TRBV3 and TRBJ2-1; 10 nucleotides match TRBD2. The sequenced fragment ends 1 residue before the CDR3 boundary, so the rest is inferred from the germline J gene. The CDR3 runs to 15 residues. J lost 8 bases, V lost 5 bases, and 9 bases had no gene match. Germline-derived CDR1 and CDR2 are SNHLY and FYNGKV (reference sequence).

For this clone: Each gene name is a mouse one. CDR3: CASRLGASQNTLYF. The part of the CDR3 DNA that was read is TGTGCCAGCAGACTGGGGGCTAGTCAAAACACCTTGTAC. The J gene is TRBJ2-4, the V gene TRBV19, with 8 bases identical to TRBD2. The DNA ends 1 residue before the CDR3 does, and the rest of the CDR3 is filled in from the germline J gene. The V and J ends lost 5 bases and 0 bases, in that order; junction bases with no gene match: 2. The CDR3 spans 14 residues. Germline V gene sequence: CDR1 FNHDT, CDR2 SITEND (reference sequence). The variable domain in full, with the rest retrieved from reference TRBV19 and TRBJ2-4, is GGIITQTPKFLIGQEGQKLTLKCQQNFNHDTMYWYRQDSGKGLRLIYYSITENDLQKGDLSEGYDASREKKSSFSLTVTSAQKNEMAVFLCASRLGASQNTLYFGAGTRLSVL.

With respect to this clone: Genes here carry mouse names. The CDR3 end falls 1 residue outside the read, so it is completed with the germline J gene. The rearrangement uses TRBV2 and TRBJ2-7; 9 nucleotides line up with TRBD2. The CDR3 is 15 amino acids. V shed 0 bases and J 3 bases; nucleotides not matched to a gene: 3. CDR1 and CDR2 from the germline V gene are LGHNA and YSYQKL. The part of the CDR3 DNA that was read is TGTGCCAGCAGCCAAGACTGGGGGGGGATCTATGAACAGTAC. This translates into CASSQDWGGIYEQY. The whole CDR3 sequence reads CASSQDWGGIYEQYF.

On this clone: The germline and genes are mouse ones. The CDR3 end lies 1 residue beyond the end of the read and is filled in from the germline J gene. The chain combines TRBV2 with TRBJ2-2; the match to TRBD1 covers 8 bases. Germline V gives CDR1 LGHNA, CDR2 YSYQKL. With 0 bases clipped from V and 5 bases from J, the junction kept 8 bases outside the gene matches. The CDR3 loop spans 17 amino acids. CDR3 loop: CASSQDQGQGWTGQLYF. The part of the CDR3 DNA that was read is TGTGCCAGCAGCCAAGATCAAGGACAGGGATGGACCGGGCAGCTCTAC.

This clone has more than one count but fewer than ten. Germline and junction disagree at one end, which may indicate a read error. Genes and germline come from the mouse. The read stops 1 residue short of the end of the CDR3; the missing end is completed from the germline J gene. The chain combines TRBV13-3 with TRBJ1-5; D possibly corresponds to TRBD1 (6 bases). The CDR3 has 13 residues. Germline V lookup: CDR1 NNHDY, CDR2 SYVADS. Incomplete CDR3 DNA: TGTGCCAGCAGTGATCGGGACAAACAGGCTCCGCTT. As protein: CASSDRDKQAPL. The CDR3 reads in full as CASSDRDKQAPLF.

With respect to this clone: Each gene name is a mouse one. The read ends 1 residue shy of where the CDR3 ends; the end is completed using the germline J gene. The chain combines TRBV16 with TRBJ2-3, with 8 bases fitting TRBD2. From germline, CDR1 is SGHSA and CDR2 FRNQAP. The CDR3 extends over 14 amino acids. V lost 6 bases, J lost 2 bases, and 4 bases stayed unmatched. Incomplete CDR3 DNA: TGTGCAAGCAGGAGGGGGGGGGCTGCAGAAACGCTGTAT. Translation: CASRRGGAAETLY. The whole CDR3 protein is CASRRGGAAETLYF.

This clone was picked up a small number of times. Genes here carry mouse names. The read finishes 1 residue shy of the CDR3 end, and the germline J gene is used to complete it. The chain recombines TRBV20 with TRBJ2-7; D might be TRBD1 or TRBD2, each matching 6 bases. Germline CDR1 is GFQATS and CDR2 is STVNSAI. CDR3 length: 14 amino acids. V was clipped by 0 bases and J by 0 bases, with 9 bases between them. CDR3 in amino acids: CGARDWGRSYEQYF. The sequenced CDR3 bases are TGTGGTGCTAGGGATTGGGGGCGCTCCTATGAACAGTAC.

Regarding this clone: The gene symbols are mouse symbols. The read comes to an end 1 residue before the CDR3 does, leaving the germline J gene to fill in the end. The gene calls are TRBV29 and TRBJ1-2, with 7 bases identical to TRBD1. The CDR3 extends over 15 amino acids. Losses at the gene ends were 5 bases for V and 0 bases for J; bases not matched to a gene: 6. Germline assignment: CDR1 MSHET and CDR2 SYDVDS. Incomplete CDR3 DNA: TGTGCTAGCAGTCCCCCCGGACAGGCAAACTCCGACTACACC. Translated: CASSPPGQANSDYT. The full CDR3 protein reads CASSPPGQANSDYTF.

Remarks on this clone: Mouse gene names and germline throughout. The read is 1 residue too short to cover the CDR3 end, so that end is filled in from the germline J gene. The J gene is TRBJ2-4, the V gene TRBV1; TRBD1 or TRBD2 may be the D gene (6 bases each). The V end was cut by 1 base, the J end by 2 bases, with 10 bases between. Germline values: CDR1 NSQYPW, CDR2 LRSPGD (reference sequence). This CDR3 region has 15 residues. CDR3 sequence: CTCSAGGGNQNTLYF. The sequenced CDR3 bases are TGCACCTGCAGTGCAGGAGGGGGGAATCAAAACACCTTGTAC. Complete variable domain (other parts from reference TRBV1 and TRBJ2-4): VTLLEQNPRWRLVPRGQAVNLRCILKNSQYPWMSWYQQDLQKQLQWLFTLRSPGDKEVKSLPGADYLATRVTDTELRLQVANMSQGRTLYCTCSAGGGNQNTLYFGAGTRLSVL.

Comments on this clone: The germline and genes are mouse ones. Coverage ceases 1 residue before the CDR3 finishes, and the germline J gene fills in the end. V gene TRBV20 combines with J gene TRBJ1-6; no firm D call. TRBJ1-6 is placed among ORFs of uncertain function. CDR1 GFQATS and CDR2 STVNSAI come from the germline V gene. The V gene lost 5 bases and the J gene lost 0 bases, with 8 bases spanning the gap. This CDR3 has 14 residues. CDR3 in amino acids: CGAPDCSYNSPLYF. Incomplete CDR3 DNA: TGTGGTGCTCCCGACTGTTCCTATAATTCGCCCCTCTAC.

About this clone: Gene and germline names: mouse. The read ends 1 residue before the CDR3 terminus; that terminus is restored from the germline J gene. This chain connects TRBV29 to TRBJ1-4; possible D gene TRBD1, 5 bases. The V end was cut by 6 bases, the J end by 0 bases, with 14 bases between. Germline V gene data show CDR1 as MSHET and CDR2 as SYDVDS. The CDR3 runs 16 residues. The sequenced CDR3 bases are TGTGCTAGCAGGCCCGGGACGGCGATTTCCAACGAAAGATTATTT. Protein product: CASRPGTAISNERLF. The whole CDR3 is CASRPGTAISNERLFF.

Of note for this clone: Gene names are the mouse ones. CDR3 residues: CASGARDSYAEQFF. The part of the CDR3 DNA that was read is TGTGCCAGCGGTGCCCGGGACAGCTATGCTGAGCAGTTC. V usage is TRBV13-2 and J usage is TRBJ2-1; 7 bases fit TRBD1. The read finishes 1 residue shy of the CDR3 end, and the germline J gene is used to complete it. The CDR3 loop spans 14 amino acids. V shed 3 bases, J shed 3 bases, and the junction held 3 bases outside the gene matches. CDR1 and CDR2 (germline): NNHNN, SYGAGS (reference sequence).

Points on this clone: Each gene name is a mouse one. The DNA ends 1 residue before the CDR3 does, and the rest of the CDR3 is filled in from the germline J gene. The chain joins TRBV1 to TRBJ2-5; the D gene is possibly TRBD1 (7 bases). The germline V gene encodes CDR1 NSQYPW and CDR2 LRSPGD (reference sequence). Trimming cost V 3 bases and J 5 bases, with 9 bases left between them. The CDR3 sequence is 13 residues long. The covered CDR3 bases are TGCACCTGCAGTGCCCAGGGGGGAGACACCCAGTAC. Translated: CTCSAQGGDTQY. The complete CDR3 protein is CTCSAQGGDTQYF.

Details on this clone: All gene names here are mouse names. The read finishes 1 residue shy of the CDR3 end, and the germline J gene is used to complete it. V usage is TRBV13-1 and J usage is TRBJ2-5; 8 nucleotides agree with TRBD1. V shed 5 bases, J shed 2 bases, and the junction held 4 bases outside the gene matches. Germline CDR1 is NSHNY and CDR2 is SYGAGN. The CDR3 has 14 amino acids. The CDR3: CASRGQGGQDTQYF. The DNA read from the CDR3 is TGTGCCAGCAGAGGACAGGGCGGCCAAGACACCCAGTAC.

Worth noting for this clone: Gene and germline names: mouse. CDR3 bases read: TGTGCCTGGAGTCGACTGGGGGGGCTCGACACCCAGTAC. Translation gives CAWSRLGGLDTQY. The whole CDR3 protein reads CAWSRLGGLDTQYF. V and J are TRBV31 and TRBJ2-5; 12 bases are shared with TRBD2. The sequence runs out 1 residue before the end of the CDR3; the remainder is reconstructed from the germline J gene. Germline V gives CDR1 GKSSPN, CDR2 SITVG. The J segment lost 6 bases and the V segment lost 1 base, leaving 2 bases of the junction unmatched. This CDR3 contains 14 residues.

Remarks on this clone: Germline and genes here are mouse. The CDR3 is cut off 1 residue early in the read; its end comes from the germline J gene. The J gene is TRBJ2-5, the V gene TRBV19; TRBD1 matches 8 bases. There are 15 residues in the CDR3. Unmatched junction bases numbered 2, after V lost 0 bases and J lost 2 bases. Germline CDR1 reads FNHDT; CDR2 reads SITEND (reference sequence). The CDR3 sequence is CASSIAGGGQDTQYF. The CDR3 DNA, read in part, is TGTGCCAGCAGTATAGCAGGGGGCGGCCAAGACACCCAGTAC.

In this sample, this clone turned up a few times. The gene names given are mouse names. The read finishes 1 residue shy of the CDR3 end, and the germline J gene is used to complete it. V and J are TRBV1 and TRBJ2-7, with D possibly matching TRBD2 (6 bases). The CDR3 is 14 residues long. Trimming pared 4 bases from V and 2 bases from J, leaving 12 bases between. The germline V gene has CDR1 NSQYPW and CDR2 LRSPGD (reference sequence). The DNA read from the CDR3 is TGCACCTGCAGTGTGGGAGACTGGACCTATGAACAGTAC. The encoded protein is CTCSVGDWTYEQY. The CDR3 as a whole reads CTCSVGDWTYEQYF.

A word on this clone: All gene names here are mouse names. The read stops 1 residue short of the end of the CDR3; the missing end is completed from the germline J gene. The V and J genes are TRBV20 and TRBJ2-5, with TRBD2 identical over 11 bases. The CDR3 extends over 13 amino acids. V was pared by 6 bases and J by 3 bases, with 2 bases of the junction left unmatched. Per the germline V gene, CDR1 is GFQATS and CDR2 is STVNSAI. The CDR3 reads CGARLGGQDTQYF. Partial CDR3 DNA: TGTGGTGCCAGACTGGGGGGGCAAGACACCCAGTAC.

Points on this clone: Any gene name here is a mouse gene name. The CDR3 extends 1 residue past the end of the read, so its final part is completed from the germline J gene. V and J are TRBV13-1 and TRBJ2-7, with 12 bases that match TRBD2. The CDR3 contains 13 residues. CDR1 is NSHNY and CDR2 is SYGAGN in the germline V gene. After removal of 5 bases from V and 6 bases from J, the junction contained 3 bases not matched to a gene. CDR3 amino acids: CASRRLGGLEQYF. The CDR3 DNA, read in part, is TGTGCCAGCAGGAGACTGGGGGGGCTTGAACAGTAC.

On this clone itself: Here the gene names and germline are mouse. The CDR3 is cut off 1 residue early in the read; its end comes from the germline J gene. The genes are TRBV29 and TRBJ2-3; D may be TRBD1 or TRBD2 (6 bases each). Trimming took off 3 bases at V and 0 bases at J, with 7 bases between the two ends. Germline V gives CDR1 MSHET, CDR2 SYDVDS. The CDR3 is made up of 14 amino acids. CDR3 bases read: TGTGCTAGCAGTTTGGGGGCTAGTGCAGAAACGCTGTAT. Amino acids: CASSLGASAETLY. The whole CDR3 protein reads CASSLGASAETLYF.

As for this clone: Gene names are the mouse ones. The CDR3 extends 1 residue past the end of the read, so its final part is completed from the germline J gene. The chain joins TRBV29 to TRBJ2-2; unclear D gene. The germline gives CDR1 MSHET, CDR2 SYDVDS. The CDR3 spans 15 residues. Trimming cost V 3 bases and J 0 bases, with 8 bases left between them. The sequenced CDR3 bases are TGTGCTAGCAGTTTCGGGCAAGCAAACACCGGGCAGCTCTAC. It translates to CASSFGQANTGQLY. The entire CDR3 reads CASSFGQANTGQLYF.

This clone has a handful of counts. Gene names and germline refer to mouse. The DNA ends 1 residue before the CDR3 does, and the rest of the CDR3 is filled in from the germline J gene. This chain links TRBV5 with TRBJ2-7, with TRBD1 matching 8 bases. The ends lost 2 bases at V and 2 bases at J; junction bases unmatched: 2. The CDR3 consists of 14 residues. CDR1 is LGHNA and CDR2 is YNLKQL in the germline V gene (reference sequence). The part of the CDR3 DNA that was read is TGTGCCAGCAGCCAACCGGGACAGGCCTATGAACAGTAC. It yields the protein CASSQPGQAYEQY. The full CDR3 protein is CASSQPGQAYEQYF.

Concerning this clone: Any gene name here is a mouse gene name. The CDR3 end lies 1 residue beyond the end of the read and is filled in from the germline J gene. This rearrangement joins TRBV13-3 to TRBJ2-7, with D possibly being TRBD1 (6 bases). The CDR3 is 13 residues long. Trimming took 2 bases from V and 4 from J, leaving 10 bases between them. CDR1 is NNHDY and CDR2 is SYVADS in the germline V gene. CDR3 sequence: CASSDRDKYEQYF. Partial CDR3 DNA: TGTGCCAGCAGTGACCGGGACAAATATGAACAGTAC.

Turning to this clone: Mouse names are used for the genes. The CDR3 is cut off 1 residue early in the read; its end comes from the germline J gene. The chain recombines TRBV16 with TRBJ2-5; 10 bases line up with TRBD2. V lost 5 bases to trimming and J lost 6 bases; unmatched junction nucleotides: 5. Per the germline V gene, CDR1 is SGHSA and CDR2 is FRNQAP. This CDR3 comprises 14 residues. Partial CDR3 DNA: TGTGCAAGCAGCCCCAACTGGGGGGGGGACACCCAGTAC. Encoded protein: CASSPNWGGDTQY. The CDR3 reads in full as CASSPNWGGDTQYF.

A note on this clone: The gene names given are mouse names. Read data end 1 residue before the CDR3 end; the end is taken from the germline J gene. The J gene is TRBJ1-4, the V gene TRBV4; possible D gene TRBD1, 5 bases. Germline values: CDR1 LGHDT, CDR2 YNNKQL (reference sequence). Trimming pared 4 bases from V and 7 bases from J, leaving 10 bases between. This CDR3 is built from 13 residues. The DNA read from the CDR3 is TGTGCCAGCAGCTTGACAGTCCTCGAAAGATTATTT. Amino acid sequence: CASSLTVLERLF. The whole CDR3 is CASSLTVLERLFF.

Remarks on this clone: The gene names here belong to mouse. The CDR3 end falls 1 residue outside the read, so it is completed with the germline J gene. The V call is TRBV19, the J call TRBJ2-4, with 10 bases identical to TRBD2. The junction had 3 bases not matched to a gene; V was cut back by 4 bases and J by 7 bases. From germline, CDR1 is FNHDT and CDR2 SITEND (reference sequence). CDR3 size: 13 residues. The CDR3 DNA, read in part, is TGTGCCAGCAGTCTGGGGGGGCGAGACACCTTGTAC. It codes for CASSLGGRDTLY. The full CDR3 protein is CASSLGGRDTLYF.

Worth noting for this clone: Gene names refer to mouse genes. The read finishes 1 residue shy of the CDR3 end, and the germline J gene is used to complete it. The chain uses TRBV4 and TRBJ2-7; D uncertain. Germline V gives CDR1 LGHDT, CDR2 YNNKQL (reference sequence). With 5 bases removed from V and 2 bases from J, the gap between germline ends came to 7 bases. The CDR3 consists of 12 residues. Incomplete CDR3 DNA: TGTGCCAGCAGCCCCCTTCCCTATGAACAGTAC. This translates into CASSPLPYEQY. The complete CDR3 reads CASSPLPYEQYF.

Comment on this clone: Gene names denote mouse genes. Sequencing ends 1 residue short of the CDR3 end; the germline J gene provides the rest. This chain joins TRBV13-2 and TRBJ1-1; 7 positions match TRBD1. This CDR3 comprises 14 residues. Trimming cost V 0 bases and J 1 base; bases outside gene matches: 0. From germline, CDR1 is NNHNN and CDR2 SYGAGS (reference sequence). The sequenced CDR3 bases are TGTGCCAGCGGTGATGGACAGGGAAACACAGAAGTCTTC. Its protein is CASGDGQGNTEVF. The full-length CDR3 reads as CASGDGQGNTEVFF.